This entry features one TCR beta chain sequence. The antigen is not known. This record belongs to a study of OX40 agonist ivuxolimab in advanced cancers. Study-wide background: Patients received intravenous ivuxolimab every 2 weeks at 0.01 to 10 mg/kg. Aged about 23 to 90 with a mean of approximately 57 years, they were about 83% male. Study-wide findings and caveats: The study observed clonal expansion of CD4+ and CD8+ blood T cells by week 6 at 0.1 to 3.0 mg/kg.

Only in-frame clones appear in the TCRdb table, and some are missing; sequencing was by immunoSEQ multiplex PCR. The sample includes 60,000 to 70,000 clones, under 95% of them seen just once. Anyone with autoimmune disease history or systemic immunosuppression was excluded. The V segment lost 4 bases and the J segment 3 bases; nucleotides outside the gene matches: 3. In germline, CDR1 is MNHEY, CDR2 SMNVEV (reference sequence). The CDR3 is made up of 15 amino acids. Here the sequenced sample was CD4+ or CD8+ T cells sorted from blood, taken in a trial of the OX40 agonist ivuxolimab. The source of this sequence is an adult with an advanced solid tumor such as melanoma, head and neck, liver or kidney cancer. The rearrangement joins TRBV27 to TRBJ2-7; TRBD2 matches at 13 bases. Here the CDR3 DNA reads TGTGCCAGCAGTTGGACTAGCGGGAGTGGCTACGAGCAGTACTTC. Amino acids: CASSWTSGSGYEQYF.